Sequencing of this T cell receptor (beta chain) was carried out in a study of cytomegalovirus exposure and HLA in healthy donors. Study details: Genetic ancestry analysis placed about 80% of the 410 or so donors that were genotyped in the Caucasian-associated cluster.

The CDR3 spans 14 residues. Trimming took 0 bases from V and 0 from J, leaving 5 bases between them. Germline V lookup: CDR1 MNHNS, CDR2 SASEGT. The PCR contained 60 Vbeta and 13 Jbeta primers. The protocol was immunoSEQ multiplex PCR, while the TCRdb copy is restricted to in-frame clones and leaves out a portion. The sample records roughly 150,000 clones, 65% to 80% being singletons. The material sequenced was PBMCs. The TCR sequence derives from a woman aged 40 to 50 in good health and CMV-seropositive. This chain connects TRBV6-1 to TRBJ1-1; no firm D call. CDR3 sequence: CASSEATLNTEAFF. CDR3 DNA: TGTGCCAGCAGTGAAGCTACTTTGAACACTGAAGCTTTCTTT.